This T cell receptor beta chain was captured by sequencing in a study of post-analysis software for immune sequencing data. Across the whole study: Relapsing-remitting, secondary progressive and progressive-relapsing courses of multiple sclerosis were included. Study observations and caveats: TRBV5-6, TRBV5-1 and TRBV20-1 were among five TRBV segments more frequent in patients than controls. Samples from a shared batch, those prepared together, strongly co-clustered by F measure. Diversity measured as normalized Chao1 was significantly lower in multiple sclerosis patients than in controls.

The CDR3 sequence is 14 residues long. Between the trimmed V and J ends, which lost 1 base and 8 bases, there was a span of 12 bases. The germline CDR1 and CDR2 sequences are SEHNR and FQNEAQ (reference sequence). This clonotype was recorded a few times. Its antigen is undetermined. TCR beta cDNA libraries had unique molecular identifiers. TCRdb itself ran the PCR reads through MiXCR, one entry per CDR3 protein. The table has over 150,000 distinct CDR3 sequences, approximately 28% seen once. The specimen sequenced was blood. The rearrangement links TRBV7-9 to TRBJ1-5; D may be TRBD1 (5 bases). The origin of this receptor is a girl aged 10 to 17 with multiple sclerosis. The CDR3 DNA follows: TGTGCCAGCAGCTTAGGTTTAGGGGAGAAGCCCCAGCATTTT. This encodes CASSLGLGEKPQHF. The variable domain in full, completed from reference TRBV7-9 and TRBJ1-5, reads DTGVSQNPRHKITKRGQNVTFRCDPISEHNRLYWYRQTLGQGPEFLTYFQNEAQLEKSRLLSDRFSAERPKGSFSTLEIQRTEQGDSAMYLCASSLGLGEKPQHFGDGTRLSIL.